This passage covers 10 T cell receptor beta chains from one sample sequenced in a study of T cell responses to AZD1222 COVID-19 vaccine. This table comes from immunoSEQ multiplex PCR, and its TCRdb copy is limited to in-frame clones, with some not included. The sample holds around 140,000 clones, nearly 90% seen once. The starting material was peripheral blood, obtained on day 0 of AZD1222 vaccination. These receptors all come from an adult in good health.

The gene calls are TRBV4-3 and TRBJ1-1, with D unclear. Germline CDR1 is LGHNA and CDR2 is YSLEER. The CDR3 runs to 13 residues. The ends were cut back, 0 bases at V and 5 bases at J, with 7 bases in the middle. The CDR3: CASSQEGWTEAFF. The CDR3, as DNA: TGCGCCAGCAGCCAAGAGGGTTGGACTGAAGCTTTCTTT.

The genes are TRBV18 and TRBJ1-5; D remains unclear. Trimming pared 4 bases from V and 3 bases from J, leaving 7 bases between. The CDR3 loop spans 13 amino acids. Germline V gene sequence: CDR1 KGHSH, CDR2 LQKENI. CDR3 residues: CASSLADNQPQHF. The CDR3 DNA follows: TGTGCCAGCTCACTCGCGGACAATCAGCCCCAGCATTTT.

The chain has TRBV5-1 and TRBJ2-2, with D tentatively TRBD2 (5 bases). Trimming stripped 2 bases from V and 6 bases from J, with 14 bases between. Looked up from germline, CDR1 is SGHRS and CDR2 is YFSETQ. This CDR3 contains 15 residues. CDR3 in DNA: TGCGCCAGCAGCTTAGGAGACCTCGGGGCCGGGGAGCTGTTTTTT. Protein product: CASSLGDLGAGELFF.

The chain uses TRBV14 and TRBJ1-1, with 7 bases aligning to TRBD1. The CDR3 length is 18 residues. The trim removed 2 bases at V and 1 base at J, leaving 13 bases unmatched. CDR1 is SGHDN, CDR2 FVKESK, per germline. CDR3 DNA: TGTGCCAGCAGCCAATCCATGTCGAACAGGGGTCGGAACACTGAAGCTTTCTTT. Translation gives CASSQSMSNRGRNTEAFF. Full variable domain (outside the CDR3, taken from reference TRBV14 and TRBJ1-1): EAGVTQFPSHSVIEKGQTVTLRCDPISGHDNLYWYRRVMGKEIKFLLHFVKESKQDESGMPNNRFLAERTGGTYSTLKVQPAELEDSGVYFCASSQSMSNRGRNTEAFFGQGTRLTVV.

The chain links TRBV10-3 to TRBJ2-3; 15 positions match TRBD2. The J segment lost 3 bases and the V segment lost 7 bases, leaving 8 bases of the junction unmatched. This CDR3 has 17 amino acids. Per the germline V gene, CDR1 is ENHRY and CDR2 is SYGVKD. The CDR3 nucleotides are TGTGCCATCAAAAGGACTAGCGGGAGGGAAGGTACAGATACGCAGTATTTT. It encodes CAIKRTSGREGTDTQYF.

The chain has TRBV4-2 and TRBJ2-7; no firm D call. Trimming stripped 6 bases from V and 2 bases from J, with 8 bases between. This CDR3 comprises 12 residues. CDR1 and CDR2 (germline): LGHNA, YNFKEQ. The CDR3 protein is CASSPAPYEQYF. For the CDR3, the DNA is TGTGCCAGCAGTCCCGCCCCCTACGAGCAGTACTTC.

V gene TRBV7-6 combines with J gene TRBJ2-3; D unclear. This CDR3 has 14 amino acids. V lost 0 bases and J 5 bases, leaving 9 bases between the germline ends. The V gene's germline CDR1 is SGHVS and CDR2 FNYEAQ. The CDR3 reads CASSLANYRDTQYF. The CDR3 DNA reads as TGTGCCAGCAGCTTAGCGAACTACAGAGATACGCAGTATTTT.

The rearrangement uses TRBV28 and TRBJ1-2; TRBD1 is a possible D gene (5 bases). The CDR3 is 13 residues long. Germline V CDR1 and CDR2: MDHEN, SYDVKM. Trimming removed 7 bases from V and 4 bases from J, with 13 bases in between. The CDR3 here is CASKGGGSYGYTF. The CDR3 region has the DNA TGTGCCAGCAAGGGTGGGGGATCCTATGGCTACACCTTC.

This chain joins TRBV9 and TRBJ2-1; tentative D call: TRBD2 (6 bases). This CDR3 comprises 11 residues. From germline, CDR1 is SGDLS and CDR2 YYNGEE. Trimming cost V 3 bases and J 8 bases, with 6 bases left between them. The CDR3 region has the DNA TGTGCCAGCAGCGCGGGGGATGAGCAGTTCTTC. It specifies CASSAGDEQFF.

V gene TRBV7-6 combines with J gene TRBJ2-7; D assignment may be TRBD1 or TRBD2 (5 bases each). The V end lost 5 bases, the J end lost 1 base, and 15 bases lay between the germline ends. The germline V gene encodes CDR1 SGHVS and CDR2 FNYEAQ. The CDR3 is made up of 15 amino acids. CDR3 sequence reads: CASSPLTGRSYEQYF. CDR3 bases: TGTGCCAGCAGCCCCCTGACGGGACGGTCCTACGAGCAGTACTTC.